A single TCR beta chain is shown here with its context. Its antigen is as yet unknown. The CDR3 has 18 amino acids. Germline V CDR1 and CDR2: LNHNV, YYDKDF (reference sequence). The V end lost 3 bases, the J end lost 0 bases, and 18 bases lay between the germline ends. The data originate from a study of CD8 T cells in Susac syndrome. RNA in amounts of roughly 0.5 to 1 ug was reverse transcribed with random hexamers. TCR beta CDR3 was amplified by immunoSEQ multiplex PCR. This amplification extended across 54 Vbeta and 13 Jbeta segments. TCRdb analysed the immunoSEQ multiplex PCR reads with MiXCR anew, one entry per CDR3 protein. The sample contains 120,000 or so distinct CDR3 sequences, 94% of which appear only once. Study-wide findings and caveats: A relatively small number of individuals underwent TCR sequencing and HLA analysis.

The T cells that were sequenced for TCR beta were CD8+ and CD4+ cells from blood. Isolation of CD8+ and CD4+ T cells was performed negatively, whereas enrichment of TEMRA cells was done by FACS. The clonotype comes from a human donor with multiple sclerosis. The material sequenced was CD4+ T cells from PBMCs. V is TRBV15 and J is TRBJ1-5, with D unclear. Here the CDR3 reads CATSRVRLSMSSNQPQHF. CDR3 in DNA: TGTGCCACCAGCAGGGTCCGACTTTCGATGAGTAGCAATCAGCCCCAGCATTTT.